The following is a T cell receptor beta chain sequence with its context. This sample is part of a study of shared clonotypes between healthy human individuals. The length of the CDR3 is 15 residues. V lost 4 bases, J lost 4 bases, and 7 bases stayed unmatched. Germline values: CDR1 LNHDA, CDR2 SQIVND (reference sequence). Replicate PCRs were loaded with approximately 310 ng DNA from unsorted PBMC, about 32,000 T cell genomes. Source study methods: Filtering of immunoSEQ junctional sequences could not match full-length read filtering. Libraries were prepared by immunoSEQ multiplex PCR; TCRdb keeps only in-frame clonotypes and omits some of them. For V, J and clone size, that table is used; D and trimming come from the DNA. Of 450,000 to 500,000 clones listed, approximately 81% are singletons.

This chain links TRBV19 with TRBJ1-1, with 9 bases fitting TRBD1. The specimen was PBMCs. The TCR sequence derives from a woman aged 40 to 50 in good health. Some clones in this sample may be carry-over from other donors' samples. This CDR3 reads CASSRGDRVVTEAFF. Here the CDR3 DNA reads TGTGCCAGTAGTAGGGGGGACAGGGTGGTCACTGAAGCTTTCTTT. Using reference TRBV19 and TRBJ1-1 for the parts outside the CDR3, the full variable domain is DGGITQSPKYLFRKEGQNVTLSCEQNLNHDAMYWYRQDPGQGLRLIYYSQIVNDFQKGDIAEGYSVSREKKESFPLTVTSAQKNPTAFYLCASSRGDRVVTEAFFGQGTRLTVV.